The clone carrying this TCR beta chain appeared once. The sample comes from a study of blood T cell repertoires in COVID-19. This CDR3 has 12 residues. V lost 4 bases and J lost 8, with 11 bases in between. Germline V lookup: CDR1 GTSNPN, CDR2 SVGIG (reference sequence). Authors' methods: Using reference gene primer amplification, nucleated cell counts were estimated. Data came from immunoSEQ multiplex PCR; TCRdb stores just in-frame clones and leaves some out. Clonal size and the V and J genes are those of that table, whereas D and trimming came from the DNA. The table lists under 200,000 clones, roughly 80% of them singletons. Allocation to cohorts depended on clinical history reported by the participants.

This receptor was identified in a woman aged 55-69 years with acute COVID-19. Sequencing input: PBMCs or T cells enriched from blood (not recorded which). V is TRBV30 and J is TRBJ1-4; no definite D call. CDR3 sequence (DNA): TGTGCCTGGAATGCGAACGGGGAAAAACTGTTTTTT. Its translation is CAWNANGEKLFF.